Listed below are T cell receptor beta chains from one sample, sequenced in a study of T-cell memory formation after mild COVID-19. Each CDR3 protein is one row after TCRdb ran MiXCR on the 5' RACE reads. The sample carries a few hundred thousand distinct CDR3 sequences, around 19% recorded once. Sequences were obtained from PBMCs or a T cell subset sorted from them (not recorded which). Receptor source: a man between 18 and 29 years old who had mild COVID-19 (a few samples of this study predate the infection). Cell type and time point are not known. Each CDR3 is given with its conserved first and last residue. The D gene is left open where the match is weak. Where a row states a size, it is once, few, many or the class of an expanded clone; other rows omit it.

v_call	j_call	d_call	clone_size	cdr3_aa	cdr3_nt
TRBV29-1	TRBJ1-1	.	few	CSGLRDANTEAFF	TGCAGCGGCCTCCGGGACGCGAACACTGAAGCTTTCTTT
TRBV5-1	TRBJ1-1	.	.	CASRESQSEAFF	TGCGCCAGCAGAGAGAGCCAGTCTGAAGCTTTCTTT
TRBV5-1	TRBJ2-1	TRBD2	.	CASSSQTSGGLNEQFF	TGCGCCAGCAGCTCACAGACTAGCGGGGGTCTCAATGAGCAGTTCTTC
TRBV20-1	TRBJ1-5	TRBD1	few	CSADQQGRNQPQHF	TGCAGTGCTGACCAACAGGGGCGCAATCAGCCCCAGCATTTT
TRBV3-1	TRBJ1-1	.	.	CASSQARANTEAFF	TGTGCCAGCAGCCAAGCAAGAGCTAACACTGAAGCTTTCTTT
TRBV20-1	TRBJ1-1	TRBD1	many	CSARSTGGYTEAFF	TGCAGTGCTAGATCGACAGGGGGCTACACTGAAGCTTTCTTT
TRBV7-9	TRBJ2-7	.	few	CASSFSRPAEQYF	TGTGCCAGCAGCTTTAGCCGGCCGGCCGAGCAGTACTTC
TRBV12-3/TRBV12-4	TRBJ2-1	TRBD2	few	CASSTQAGGLNEQFF	TGTGCCAGCAGCACGCAAGCGGGGGGTTTAAATGAGCAGTTCTTC
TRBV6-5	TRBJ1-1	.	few	CASSPGDTEAFF	TGTGCCAGCAGTCCAGGGGACACTGAAGCTTTCTTT
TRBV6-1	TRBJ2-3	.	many	CASSEGWGTDTQYF	TGTGCCAGCAGTGAAGGTTGGGGGACAGATACGCAGTATTTT
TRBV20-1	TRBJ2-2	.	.	CSATGTQNTGELFF	TGCAGTGCTACGGGGACACAAAACACCGGGGAGCTGTTTTTT
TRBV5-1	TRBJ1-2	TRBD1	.	CASSWDGQGNYGYTF	TGCGCCAGCAGCTGGGACGGACAGGGTAACTATGGCTACACCTTC
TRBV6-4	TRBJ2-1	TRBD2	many	CASSDTSVSEQFF	TGTGCCAGCAGTGATACTAGCGTTTCTGAGCAGTTCTTC
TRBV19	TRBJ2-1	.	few	CASSMRPSLTNEQFF	TGTGCCAGTAGTATGAGGCCGTCTTTGACGAATGAGCAGTTCTTC
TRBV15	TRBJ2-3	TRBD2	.	CATSRGVAGGIDTQYF	TGTGCCACCAGCAGAGGGGTAGCGGGGGGTATAGATACGCAGTATTTT
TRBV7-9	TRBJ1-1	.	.	CASSLISIITEAFF	TGTGCCAGCAGCTTGATTTCAATTATAACTGAAGCTTTCTTT
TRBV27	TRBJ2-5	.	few	CASSNVWARYQETQYF	TGTGCCAGCAGTAATGTCTGGGCCAGGTACCAAGAGACCCAGTACTTC
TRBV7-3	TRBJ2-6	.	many	CASSLVATGFSGANVLTF	TGTGCCAGCAGCTTAGTCGCAACAGGGTTCTCTGGGGCCAACGTCCTGACTTTC
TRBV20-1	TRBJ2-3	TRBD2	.	CSASGAGPTDTQYF	TGCAGTGCTAGTGGAGCGGGGCCCACAGATACGCAGTATTTT
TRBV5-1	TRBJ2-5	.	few	CASGLEGETQYF	TGCGCCAGCGGACTCGAGGGGGAGACCCAGTACTTC
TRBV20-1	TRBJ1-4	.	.	CSSRVANEKLFF	TGCAGTTCCAGGGTTGCTAATGAAAAACTGTTTTTT
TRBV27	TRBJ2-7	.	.	CASSLKIPLGTGTTYEQYF	TGTGCCAGCAGTTTGAAGATCCCTCTCGGGACGGGAACTACCTACGAGCAGTACTTC
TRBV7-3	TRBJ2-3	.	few	CASSLSGGTQYF	TGTGCCAGCAGCTTATCGGGTGGTACGCAGTATTTT
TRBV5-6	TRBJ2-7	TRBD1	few	CASSPDRDEQYF	TGTGCCAGCAGCCCGGACAGGGACGAGCAGTACTTC
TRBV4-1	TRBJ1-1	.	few	CASSHWTGLNTEAFF	TGCGCCAGCAGCCATTGGACGGGACTGAACACTGAAGCTTTCTTT
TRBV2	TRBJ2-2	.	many	CASREQAYTGELFF	TGTGCCAGCAGGGAACAGGCATACACCGGGGAGCTGTTTTTT
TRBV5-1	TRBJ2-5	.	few	CASSPLLQETQYF	TGCGCCAGCAGCCCACTACTTCAAGAGACCCAGTACTTC
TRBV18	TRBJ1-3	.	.	CASSPSAGAQSSGNTIYF	TGTGCCAGCTCACCCTCAGCAGGGGCCCAGAGCTCTGGAAACACCATATATTTT
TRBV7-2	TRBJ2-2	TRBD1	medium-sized	CASSLVGGANTGELFF	TGTGCCAGCAGCTTAGTAGGGGGCGCGAACACCGGGGAGCTGTTTTTT
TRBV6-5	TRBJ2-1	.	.	CASGGFRTEQFF	TGTGCCAGCGGGGGATTTCGGACTGAGCAGTTCTTC